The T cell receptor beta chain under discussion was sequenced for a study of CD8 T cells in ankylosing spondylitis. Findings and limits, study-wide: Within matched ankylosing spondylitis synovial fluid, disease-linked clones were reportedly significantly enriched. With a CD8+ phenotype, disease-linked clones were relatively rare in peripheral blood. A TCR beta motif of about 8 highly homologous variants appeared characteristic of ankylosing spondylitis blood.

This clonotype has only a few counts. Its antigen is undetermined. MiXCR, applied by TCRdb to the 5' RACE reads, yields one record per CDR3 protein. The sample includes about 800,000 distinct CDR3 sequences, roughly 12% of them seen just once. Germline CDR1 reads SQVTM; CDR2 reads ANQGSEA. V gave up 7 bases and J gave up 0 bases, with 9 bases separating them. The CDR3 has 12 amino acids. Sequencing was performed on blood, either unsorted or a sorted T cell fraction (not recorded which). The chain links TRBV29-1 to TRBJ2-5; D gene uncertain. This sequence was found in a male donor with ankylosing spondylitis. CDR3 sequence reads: CSGRPNQETQYF. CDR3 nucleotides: TGCAGCGGACGACCTAACCAAGAGACCCAGTACTTC.